Shown below are 20 T cell receptor beta chains from a single sample sequenced in a study of PD-L1 blockade in urothelial cancer. Time point indicated: peripheral blood 6 weeks after treatment start. Repertoires were generated with immunoSEQ multiplex PCR, while TCRdb's copy carries only in-frame clones and drops some. The table lists about 45,000 clones, approximately 82% of them singletons, with 13% in the top ten. This material consisted of PBMCs, taken around atezolizumab (anti-PD-L1) treatment. Every receptor here comes from a man in his 60s with urothelial cancer.

The rearrangement links TRBV28 to TRBJ2-1; 15 nucleotides align to TRBD2. The CDR3 has 19 amino acids. CDR1 and CDR2 from the germline V gene are MDHEN and SYDVKM. V dropped 3 bases and J dropped 0; count of bases not matched to a gene: 6. This CDR3 reads CASSLGLAGGLSSYNEQFF. DNA for the CDR3: TGTGCCAGCAGTTTGGGACTAGCGGGGGGTTTAAGCTCCTACAATGAGCAGTTCTTC.

The chain combines TRBV30 with TRBJ2-7; weak D call: TRBD2 (6 bases). Germline CDR1 and CDR2: GTSNPN and SVGIG (reference sequence). The V gene lost 2 bases and the J gene lost 7 bases, with 18 bases spanning the gap. The CDR3 consists of 14 residues. The CDR3 nucleotides are TGTGCCTGGAGTTCCCCGCCCGAAGCGGGTGAGCAGTACTTC. Residues: CAWSSPPEAGEQYF.

A few counts support this clone. The V gene is TRBV27, the J gene TRBJ2-7; 8 positions agree with TRBD1. Germline V gene lookup returns CDR1 MNHEY and CDR2 SMNVEV (reference sequence). J lost 4 bases, V lost 4 bases, and 6 bases had no gene match. This CDR3 is 14 amino acids long. CDR3 sequence: CASSSEDREYEQYF. As DNA, the CDR3 is TGTGCCAGCAGTTCGGAGGACAGGGAGTACGAGCAGTACTTC.

The CDR3, as DNA: TGTGCCAGCAGTAGAGCCGGGACAGGGGGAGGCTACACCTTC. Translated, it gives CASSRAGTGGGYTF. The V gene is TRBV2, the J gene TRBJ1-2; 11 nucleotides agree with TRBD1. Germline V gene data show CDR1 as SNHLY and CDR2 as FYNNEI. V was clipped by 5 bases and J by 8 bases; unmatched bases: 7. The CDR3 covers 14 residues.

This clone was detected once. The chain links TRBV11-2 to TRBJ1-2; 8 bases fit TRBD1. Germline CDR1 and CDR2: SGHAT and FQNNGV. The CDR3 length is 13 residues. Unmatched junction bases numbered 4, after V lost 5 bases and J lost 5 bases. CDR3 region: CASSLGQGYGYTF. CDR3 in DNA: TGTGCCAGCAGCCTCGGACAGGGATATGGCTACACCTTC.

This chain joins TRBV1 and TRBJ2-3; TRBD2 reflects the table's D call only, with no check against the DNA. TRBV1 is labeled a pseudogene. The CDR3 is made up of 17 amino acids. CDR3 sequence (DNA): TGCACCAGCAGCCTAGAGGAGCGGCGGGTCCTCCGGGATACGCAGTATTTT. Translated: CTSSLEERRVLRDTQYF.

V usage is TRBV7-2 and J usage is TRBJ2-7; 9 positions match TRBD1. The length of the CDR3 is 13 residues. Germline V CDR1 and CDR2: SGHTA, FQGNSA. V lost 5 bases, J lost 6 bases, and 5 bases stayed unmatched. The CDR3 reads CASSTDRGTEQYF. CDR3 coding DNA: TGTGCCAGCAGCACCGACAGGGGGACCGAGCAGTACTTC.

This chain joins TRBV6-1 and TRBJ2-7; a possible D gene is TRBD2 (5 bases). The CDR3 is 12 amino acids. Germline CDR1 is MNHNS and CDR2 is SASEGT. V was pared by 6 bases and J by 7 bases, with 13 bases between. The CDR3 DNA reads TGTGCCAGCAGCCAAGGAGGTAGGGAGCAGTACTTC. It codes for CASSQGGREQYF.

The chain is built from TRBV7-9 and TRBJ2-6, with 10 bases identical to TRBD1. This CDR3 spans 17 amino acids. J lost 4 bases, V lost 3 bases, and 6 bases had no gene match. Looked up from germline, CDR1 is SEHNR and CDR2 is FQNEAQ (reference sequence). The CDR3 nucleotides are TGTGCCAGCAGCTTGCGACAGGGGGCGGCAGGGGCCAACGTCCTGACTTTC. Protein: CASSLRQGAAGANVLTF.

The V call is TRBV4-2, the J call TRBJ2-5, with D uncertain. The V gene's germline CDR1 is LGHNA and CDR2 YNFKEQ. V was trimmed by 1 base and J by 5 bases, leaving 14 bases between them. The CDR3 totals 15 residues. CDR3 DNA: TGTGCCAGCAGCCAAGTAACACCAACCTCGGAGACCCAGTACTTC. Amino acid sequence: CASSQVTPTSETQYF.

This rearrangement joins TRBV27 to TRBJ2-3; TRBD2 matches at 8 bases. Unmatched junction bases numbered 19, after V lost 4 bases and J lost 4 bases. Germline V gene lookup returns CDR1 MNHEY and CDR2 SMNVEV (reference sequence). The CDR3 runs to 19 residues. The CDR3 sequence: CASSSNRRWERGKSDTQYF. The CDR3 nucleotides are TGTGCCAGCAGTTCCAATCGTCGGTGGGAGCGGGGGAAGTCAGATACGCAGTATTTT.

The V gene is TRBV5-5, the J gene TRBJ1-4; D remains unclear. This CDR3 is built from 14 residues. Germline values: CDR1 SGHKS, CDR2 YYEKEE (reference sequence). The V gene lost 0 bases and the J gene lost 7 bases, with 10 bases spanning the gap. CDR3 loop: CASSLGMGSEKLFF. The CDR3 DNA reads as TGTGCCAGCAGCTTGGGGATGGGGAGTGAAAAACTGTTTTTT.

The chain joins TRBV10-2 to TRBJ1-3; no firm D call. Per the germline V gene, CDR1 is WSHSY and CDR2 is SAAADI. The CDR3 has 13 amino acids. Trimming took off 4 bases at V and 2 bases at J, with 6 bases between the two ends. CDR3 sequence: CASSVPAGNTIYF. Written as DNA, the CDR3 is TGCGCCAGCAGTGTCCCCGCTGGAAACACCATATATTTT.

CDR3 amino acids: CASSIEQSYTEAFF. DNA for the CDR3: TGTGCCAGTAGTATCGAACAGTCCTACACTGAAGCTTTCTTT. The chain couples TRBV19 to TRBJ1-1; D gene ambiguous. This CDR3 is built from 14 residues. Trimming removed 3 bases from V and 3 bases from J, with 11 bases in between. Germline CDR1 is LNHDA and CDR2 is SQIVND (reference sequence).

This chain connects TRBV5-1 to TRBJ1-1; D is unclear. Deletions cut 4 bases from V and 4 bases from J, with 14 bases between. The V gene's germline CDR1 is SGHRS and CDR2 YFSETQ. The CDR3 loop spans 14 amino acids. The CDR3 DNA follows: TGCGCCAGCAGCCTAGCGGGCGATGTCACTGAAGCTTTCTTT. Amino acids: CASSLAGDVTEAFF.

The rearrangement links TRBV28 to TRBJ2-1; 7 bases line up with TRBD1. Trimming at V came to 1 base and at J to 10 bases, leaving 1 base not matched to a gene. CDR1 and CDR2 (germline): MDHEN, SYDVKM. The length of the CDR3 is 12 residues. CDR3 residues: CASSLSTGEQFF. The DNA for the CDR3 is TGTGCCAGCAGTTTATCGACAGGGGAGCAGTTCTTC.

This chain links TRBV27 with TRBJ2-7; weak D call: TRBD1 (6 bases). The germline V and J ends were trimmed by 6 bases and 4 bases, with 16 bases remaining between them. This CDR3 spans 14 amino acids. Germline lookup yields CDR1 MNHEY and CDR2 SMNVEV (reference sequence). CDR3 region: CASSPQGLSYEQYF. The CDR3 region has the DNA TGTGCCAGCAGCCCCCAGGGGCTCTCTTACGAGCAGTACTTC.

This sequence joins TRBV10-1 and TRBJ2-3; D remains unclear. V lost 2 bases and J 0 bases, leaving 9 bases between the germline ends. This CDR3 has 15 residues. Germline V gives CDR1 WNHNN, CDR2 SYGVQD (reference sequence). The CDR3 DNA sequence: TGCGCCAGCAGTGAGGGCACGACTAGCACAGATACGCAGTATTTT. This translates into CASSEGTTSTDTQYF.

This chain joins TRBV28 and TRBJ2-7; no reliable D call. Germline V gene lookup returns CDR1 MDHEN and CDR2 SYDVKM. V shed 1 base and J shed 4 bases, with 11 bases lying between them. There are 14 residues in the CDR3. The chain's CDR3 is CASSLLVQIYEQYF. The DNA of the CDR3 is TGTGCCAGCAGTTTATTGGTACAGATTTACGAGCAGTACTTC.

This sequence joins TRBV27 and TRBJ2-2; a possible D gene is TRBD2 (6 bases). Germline V gives CDR1 MNHEY, CDR2 SMNVEV (reference sequence). V lost 2 bases and J lost 8, with 9 bases in between. CDR3 length: 13 residues. DNA for the CDR3: TGTGCCAGCAGTTTAGGGGGGATGGGGGAGCTGTTTTTT. Encoded protein: CASSLGGMGELFF.